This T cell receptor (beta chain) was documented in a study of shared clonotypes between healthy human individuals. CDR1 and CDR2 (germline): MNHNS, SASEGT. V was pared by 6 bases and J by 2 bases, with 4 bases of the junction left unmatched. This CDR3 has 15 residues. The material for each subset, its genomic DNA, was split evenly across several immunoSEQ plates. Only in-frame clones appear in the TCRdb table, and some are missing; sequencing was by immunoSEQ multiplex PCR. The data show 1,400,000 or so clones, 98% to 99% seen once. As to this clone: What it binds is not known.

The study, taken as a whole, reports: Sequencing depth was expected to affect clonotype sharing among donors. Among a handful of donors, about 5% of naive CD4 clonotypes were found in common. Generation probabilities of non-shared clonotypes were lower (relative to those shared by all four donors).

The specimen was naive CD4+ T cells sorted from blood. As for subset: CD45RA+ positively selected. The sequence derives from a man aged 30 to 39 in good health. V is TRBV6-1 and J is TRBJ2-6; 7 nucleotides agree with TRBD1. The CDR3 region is CASSVTGAGANVLTF. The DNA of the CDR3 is TGTGCCAGCAGCGTAACAGGGGCTGGGGCCAACGTCCTGACTTTC.